This record looks at one T cell receptor beta chain sequence and its context. This sample was taken from a study of cytomegalovirus exposure and HLA in healthy donors. About the research overall: In a later analysis, the roughly 120 validation repertoires were reported to have used the same platform as the roughly 730 first-cohort repertoires.

TCRdb's copy holds only in-frame clones and misses some; the assay was immunoSEQ multiplex PCR. The sample has 200,000 or so clones; 75% to 90% are singletons. The material sequenced was PBMCs. This TCR derives from a man aged 18 to 29 in good health and CMV-seropositive.

CDR3 amino acids: CASSEGQGFEKLFF. For the CDR3, the DNA is TGTGCCAGCAGTGAAGGACAGGGTTTTGAAAAACTGTTTTTT. This chain connects TRBV6-1 to TRBJ1-4, with 7 nucleotides matching TRBD1. The V gene end was trimmed by 1 base and the J gene end by 7 bases; junction bases not matched to a gene: 3. Germline CDR1 reads MNHNS; CDR2 reads SASEGT. This CDR3 is 14 amino acids long.